Each of the 10 T cell receptor beta chains below was sequenced from the same sample in a study of a mutant IDH1 vaccine in newly diagnosed glioma. Repertoires were generated with immunoSEQ multiplex PCR, while TCRdb's copy carries only in-frame clones and drops some. The sample records about 50,000 clones, roughly 83% being singletons. Antigen specificity for these receptors is unknown. Time point noted: week 47, end of study. The vaccine gave 300 ug of a 20-mer mutant IDH1 peptide subcutaneously per dose. Sample: PBMCs, taken from a glioma patient whose treatment included an IDH1 peptide vaccine. Every receptor here comes from a woman in her 30s with glioma. Some clones in this sample may be carry-over from other donors' samples.

The J gene is TRBJ2-5, the V gene TRBV10-2, with 7 nucleotides matching TRBD1. This CDR3 has 14 amino acids. Germline V gives CDR1 WSHSY, CDR2 SAAADI. J lost 1 base, V lost 9 bases, and 8 bases had no gene match. The DNA of the CDR3 is TGCGCCAGTGAATCCGGGACAGTCCAAGAGACCCAGTACTTC. Protein sequence: CASESGTVQETQYF.

J is TRBJ2-2 and V is TRBV27; D gene unclear. Germline CDR1 is MNHEY and CDR2 is SMNVEV (reference sequence). This CDR3 contains 11 residues. The V end lost 1 base, the J end lost 7 bases, and 1 base lay between the germline ends. In nucleotides, the CDR3 is TGTGCCAGCAGTTTATACGGGGAGCTGTTTTTT. It encodes CASSLYGELFF.

V usage is TRBV14 and J usage is TRBJ2-5; D unresolved. The CDR3 is made up of 12 amino acids. The V end was cut by 5 bases, the J end by 5 bases, with 9 bases between. Germline CDR1 is SGHDN and CDR2 is FVKESK. CDR3: CASSFGWETQYF. As DNA, the CDR3 is TGTGCCAGCAGCTTCGGATGGGAGACCCAGTACTTC.

This clone was detected only a few times. The chain combines TRBV25-1 with TRBJ1-1; no definite D call. Germline assignment: CDR1 MGHDK and CDR2 SYGVNS. The ends were cut back, 7 bases at V and 0 bases at J, with 3 bases in the middle. This CDR3 comprises 11 residues. For the CDR3, the DNA is TGTGCCAGCAAAATGAACACTGAAGCTTTCTTT. This translates into CASKMNTEAFF.

The chain couples TRBV6-1 to TRBJ2-1, with a tentative D call TRBD2 (5 bases). Germline lookup yields CDR1 MNHNS and CDR2 SASEGT. The CDR3 extends over 14 amino acids. V was shortened by 8 bases and J by 2 bases, with 13 bases between the two germline ends. The CDR3 bases are TGTGCCAGCTATGGGGAGCCGGCCTACAATGAGCAGTTCTTC. Its protein product is CASYGEPAYNEQFF.

The rearrangement uses TRBV2 and TRBJ2-1, with TRBD2 matching over 7 bases. V lost 5 bases and J lost 3; bases outside the gene matches: 10. The CDR3 is 16 amino acids. Germline V gene lookup returns CDR1 SNHLY and CDR2 FYNNEI. The CDR3, as DNA: TGTGCCAGCAGTAGCGTCGGCGGGGGAATCTACAATGAGCAGTTCTTC. Translation: CASSSVGGGIYNEQFF.

This clone was counted a few times. CDR3 region: CASRGRGTDTQYF. As DNA, the CDR3 is TGTGCCAGCAGGGGAAGGGGAACAGATACGCAGTATTTT. This chain uses TRBV6-1 with TRBJ2-3; a weak D match, TRBD1 (5 bases). There are 13 residues in the CDR3. Germline-derived CDR1 and CDR2 are MNHNS and SASEGT. V lost 6 bases, J lost 3 bases, and 10 bases lay in between.

This clone has a single count. The chain carries TRBV19 and TRBJ1-1, with D perhaps matching TRBD1 (6 bases). Germline V gene data show CDR1 as LNHDA and CDR2 as SQIVND (reference sequence). Deletions cut 1 base from V and 7 bases from J, with 13 bases between. The CDR3 has 14 residues. The CDR3 sequence is CASSIVRGAGEAFF. The CDR3 nucleotides are TGTGCCAGTAGTATAGTGCGGGGGGCCGGTGAAGCTTTCTTT.

This chain connects TRBV9 to TRBJ1-5; D unclear. The CDR3 covers 15 residues. Germline CDR1 and CDR2: SGDLS and YYNGEE. Deletions cut 0 bases from V and 5 bases from J, with 12 bases between. The CDR3 nucleotides are TGTGCCAGCAGCGTAGAGGGCAGGCCTGATCAGCCCCAGCATTTT. Protein product: CASSVEGRPDQPQHF.

J is TRBJ2-1 and V is TRBV19; a weak D match, TRBD1 (5 bases). Deletions cut 5 bases from V and 12 bases from J, with 20 bases between. The V gene's germline CDR1 is LNHDA and CDR2 SQIVND (reference sequence). The CDR3 is 14 residues long. The CDR3 region is CASSQGSGLWGQFF. The CDR3 DNA is TGTGCCAGTAGTCAGGGAAGTGGGCTATGGGGGCAGTTCTTC.